This T cell receptor (beta chain) was found in a study of cytomegalovirus exposure and HLA in healthy donors. From germline, CDR1 is MNHEY and CDR2 SVGAGI. V was cut by 7 bases and J by 8 bases, with 12 bases left in between. The CDR3 length is 12 residues. Both 60 Vbeta primers and 13 Jbeta primers went into the PCR. The repertoire was sequenced with immunoSEQ multiplex PCR; TCRdb's copy has only in-frame clones and lacks some. The data hold about 97,000 clones, with approximately 85% observed a single time. The TCR sequence derives from a man in his forties or fifties in good health and CMV-seropositive. This rearrangement joins TRBV6-5 to TRBJ2-1; D might be TRBD2 (7 bases). Specimen: PBMCs. The CDR3 DNA is TGTGCCAGCACGGGGGGCGCCTATGAGCAGTTCTTC. This encodes CASTGGAYEQFF.